The 16 T cell receptor beta chains in this list originate from one sample, sequenced in a study of T-cell reconstitution after alpha-beta-depleted transplantation in children. Preparation of the TCRbeta library was carried out with unique molecular identifiers. TCRdb re-called the PCR reads with MiXCR, one entry per CDR3 protein. The sample gives about 400,000 distinct CDR3 sequences, around 20% of which show up once; 3.5% to 4% is in the top ten. Sequences were derived from PBMCs from the stem cell graft donor, sampled from the stem cell graft. The receptors here all came from a human donor who donated a stem cell graft to a child with acute myeloid leukemia.

This clonotype was counted many times. V gene TRBV4-1 combines with J gene TRBJ2-1, with TRBD1 identical over 7 bases. Germline V gene sequence: CDR1 MGHRA, CDR2 YSYEKL. J lost 5 bases, V lost 4 bases, and 11 bases had no gene match. This CDR3 comprises 16 residues. The CDR3 here is CASSRIKQGSDNEQFF. CDR3 nucleotides: TGCGCCAGCAGCCGAATAAAACAGGGGTCGGACAATGAGCAGTTCTTC.

This clonotype was counted between two and nine times. The V and J genes are TRBV12-3 or TRBV12-4 and TRBJ2-1, with D perhaps matching TRBD1 or TRBD2 (5 bases each). This CDR3 has 13 amino acids. The ends were cut back, 10 bases at V and 7 bases at J, with 17 bases in the middle. Here the CDR3 DNA reads TGTGCCACGAGAGTCTACGAGGGGAATGAGCAGTTCTTC. As protein: CATRVYEGNEQFF.

The gene calls are TRBV5-6 and TRBJ2-1; no definite D call. This CDR3 comprises 15 residues. Germline CDR1 and CDR2: SGHDT and YYEEEE. The V end was cut by 0 bases, the J end by 5 bases, with 12 bases between. CDR3 protein: CASSLVGPADNEQFF. CDR3 nucleotides: TGTGCCAGCAGCTTGGTCGGGCCAGCCGACAATGAGCAGTTCTTC.

The J gene is TRBJ1-1, the V gene TRBV5-1, with D perhaps matching TRBD1 (5 bases). The germline gives CDR1 SGHRS, CDR2 YFSETQ. There are 13 residues in the CDR3. The V end lost 4 bases, the J end lost 6 bases, and 13 bases lay between the germline ends. The CDR3 region is CASSLAGGAEAFF. The CDR3 coding sequence is TGCGCCAGCAGCCTCGCCGGGGGGGCTGAAGCTTTCTTT. The variable domain in full, with the rest retrieved from reference TRBV5-1 and TRBJ1-1, is KAGVTQTPRYLIKTRGQQVTLSCSPISGHRSVSWYQQTPGQGLQFLFEYFSETQRNKGNFPGRFSGRQFSNSRSEMNVSTLELGDSALYLCASSLAGGAEAFFGQGTRLTVV.

This clonotype was observed a few times. The chain uses TRBV7-3 and TRBJ1-2; TRBD1 aligns across 9 bases. Germline V gives CDR1 SGHTA, CDR2 FQGTGA. V lost 5 bases to trimming and J lost 8 bases; unmatched junction nucleotides: 12. The CDR3 totals 15 residues. The CDR3 sequence: CASSQRNDRGSGYTF. The CDR3 DNA sequence: TGTGCCAGCAGCCAGCGAAACGACAGGGGGAGCGGCTACACCTTC.

This clonotype turned up a few times. The rearrangement uses TRBV20-1 and TRBJ2-7; 7 nucleotides match TRBD1. The CDR3 runs 13 residues. CDR1 is DFQATT and CDR2 is SNEGSKA in the germline V gene (reference sequence). V shed 3 bases and J 3 bases; nucleotides not matched to a gene: 5. CDR3 region: CSASPAGGYEQYF. CDR3 nucleotide sequence: TGCAGTGCTAGCCCCGCAGGGGGCTACGAGCAGTACTTC.

The chain carries TRBV29-1 and TRBJ1-1, with D hard to call. Trimming removed 2 bases at V and 1 base at J, with 11 bases between. The V gene's germline CDR1 is SQVTM and CDR2 ANQGSEA. The CDR3 loop spans 14 amino acids. CDR3 protein: CSVENPASNTEAFF. DNA of the CDR3: TGCAGCGTTGAAAATCCCGCCTCGAACACTGAAGCTTTCTTT. The whole variable domain, filled in from reference TRBV29-1 and TRBJ1-1, reads SAVISQKPSRDICQRGTSLTIQCQVDSQVTMMFWYRQQPGQSLTLIATANQGSEATYESGFVIDKFPISRPNLTFSTLTVSNMSPEDSSIYLCSVENPASNTEAFFGQGTRLTVV.

This chain links TRBV10-3 with TRBJ2-7, with 13 bases that match TRBD2. Germline V gives CDR1 ENHRY, CDR2 SYGVKD. The length of the CDR3 is 16 residues. The V and J ends lost 6 bases and 7 bases, in that order; junction bases with no gene match: 12. The CDR3 spells CAISRRTSGSSGEQYF. In DNA form, the CDR3 reads TGTGCCATCAGCCGAAGGACTAGCGGGAGCTCGGGAGAGCAGTACTTC.

This clonotype showed up many times. This chain connects TRBV28 to TRBJ2-3; 8 positions agree with TRBD2. The CDR3 runs 20 residues. Germline V lookup: CDR1 MDHEN, CDR2 SYDVKM. J was trimmed by 0 bases and V by 7 bases; bases with no gene match: 21. CDR3 nucleotide sequence: TGTGCCAGCAACCCCTCCACGTATGACTATAGCGGGGCTAGCACAGATACGCAGTATTTT. Its protein is CASNPSTYDYSGASTDTQYF.

This clonotype came up many times. The chain carries TRBV20-1 and TRBJ2-3; TRBD2 matches at 14 bases. The CDR3 consists of 14 residues. Germline CDR1 reads DFQATT; CDR2 reads SNEGSKA (reference sequence). V gave up 6 bases and J gave up 9 bases; unmatched junction bases: 8. CDR3 in DNA: TGCAGTGCAGAACCGGGACTAGCGGGAGAAACGCAGTATTTT. Protein: CSAEPGLAGETQYF.

This clonotype was found a few times. J is TRBJ1-1 and V is TRBV20-1, with no clear D. This CDR3 region has 12 residues. Per germline, CDR1 DFQATT and CDR2 SNEGSKA (reference sequence). V was cut by 3 bases and J by 3 bases, with 8 bases left in between. CDR3 sequence reads: CSASGAYTEAFF. CDR3 DNA: TGCAGTGCTAGCGGCGCGTACACTGAAGCTTTCTTT.

This clonotype was seen at least ten times. CDR3 loop: CSSTGGGYNEQFF. DNA for the CDR3: TGCAGTTCGACAGGGGGGGGCTACAATGAGCAGTTCTTC. The rearrangement uses TRBV20-1 and TRBJ2-1; 9 bases agree with TRBD1. The V and J ends lost 8 bases and 3 bases, in that order; junction bases with no gene match: 5. The CDR3 extends over 13 amino acids. Per the germline V gene, CDR1 is DFQATT and CDR2 is SNEGSKA (reference sequence).

This clonotype was found a few times. The chain combines TRBV11-2 with TRBJ2-6, with 7 bases aligning to TRBD1. Trimming at V came to 5 bases and at J to 0 bases, leaving 10 bases not matched to a gene. CDR3 length: 18 residues. Germline V gene lookup returns CDR1 SGHAT and CDR2 FQNNGV. CDR3 region: CASSPWGQINSGANVLTF. The CDR3 DNA sequence: TGTGCCAGCAGCCCCTGGGGACAGATCAACTCTGGGGCCAACGTCCTGACTTTC.

The chain uses TRBV25-1 and TRBJ2-1; TRBD2 might be the D (6 bases). V lost 8 bases, J lost 6 bases, and 17 bases lay in between. This CDR3 has 14 amino acids. In germline, CDR1 is MGHDK, CDR2 SYGVNS. DNA for the CDR3: TGTGCCAGCGGTCTCCCTGGAGGGGTCAATGAGCAGTTCTTC. Translation: CASGLPGGVNEQFF.

The chain couples TRBV5-5 to TRBJ2-3; D is perhaps TRBD1 or TRBD2 (5 bases each). With 2 bases removed from V and 6 bases from J, the gap between germline ends came to 16 bases. The CDR3 spans 15 residues. Germline V gene sequence: CDR1 SGHKS, CDR2 YYEKEE (reference sequence). Written as DNA, the CDR3 is TGTGCCAGCAGCTTTTCCGGGACCATGGACGATACGCAGTATTTT. Its translation is CASSFSGTMDDTQYF. Full variable domain (missing parts from reference TRBV5-5 and TRBJ2-3): DAGVTQSPTHLIKTRGQQVTLRCSPISGHKSVSWYQQVLGQGPQFIFQYYEKEERGRGNFPDRFSARQFPNYSSELNVNALLLGDSALYLCASSFSGTMDDTQYFGPGTRLTVL.

This clonotype has a count of ten or more. The rearrangement uses TRBV28 and TRBJ2-1; 7 nucleotides line up with TRBD2. Germline CDR1 reads MDHEN; CDR2 reads SYDVKM. There are 16 residues in the CDR3. Germline trimming cut 5 bases from V and 0 bases from J; bases unmatched to any gene: 7. As DNA, the CDR3 is TGTGCCAGCAGTACCACGAGACTAGCCTCCTACAATGAGCAGTTCTTC. Protein: CASSTTRLASYNEQFF. Combining the CDR3 with reference TRBV28 and TRBJ2-1 gives the whole variable domain DVKVTQSSRYLVKRTGEKVFLECVQDMDHENMFWYRQDPGLGLRLIYFSYDVKMKEKGDIPEGYSVSREKKERFSLILESASTNQTSMYLCASSTTRLASYNEQFFGPGTRLTVL.